Below, 25 T cell receptor beta chains from the same sample are listed, as sequenced in a study of blood T cell repertoires in COVID-19. Data came from immunoSEQ multiplex PCR; TCRdb stores just in-frame clones and leaves some out. The sample includes about 97,000 clones, about 90% of them seen just once. Material: peripheral blood. Receptor source: a woman in her forties or fifties with COVID-19, enrolled during active disease.

This clone appeared once. The chain joins TRBV9 to TRBJ2-7; D gene ambiguous. With 2 bases removed from V and 4 bases from J, the gap between germline ends came to 7 bases. The CDR3 length is 12 residues. CDR1 and CDR2 (germline): SGDLS, YYNGEE. CDR3 amino acids: CASSVSLYEQYF. DNA for the CDR3: TGTGCCAGCAGCGTGTCCCTTTACGAGCAGTACTTC.

The V call is TRBV3-1 (or the pseudogene TRBV3-2), the J call TRBJ1-3; no reliable D call. The CDR3 runs to 13 residues. Germline V gives CDR1 LGHDT, CDR2 YNNKEL (reference sequence). Trimming stripped 2 bases from V and 1 base from J, with 3 bases between. The DNA of the CDR3 is TGTGCCAGCAGCCAACATTCTGGAAACACCATATATTTT. Amino acids: CASSQHSGNTIYF.

The chain couples TRBV2 to TRBJ1-1; 11 positions match TRBD1. This CDR3 region has 16 residues. The J segment lost 3 bases and the V segment lost 8 bases, leaving 11 bases of the junction unmatched. Per the germline V gene, CDR1 is SNHLY and CDR2 is FYNNEI. The CDR3 spells CASSDPGTGGDTEAFF. The CDR3 DNA reads as TGTGCCAGCTCCGACCCCGGGACAGGGGGGGACACTGAAGCTTTCTTT. Based on the CDR3 plus reference TRBV2 and TRBJ1-1, the full variable domain is EPEVTQTPSHQVTQMGQEVILRCVPISNHLYFYWYRQILGQKVEFLVSFYNNEISEKSEIFDDQFSVERPDGSNFTLKIRSTKLEDSAMYFCASSDPGTGGDTEAFFGQGTRLTVV.

The CDR3 sequence: CASSLVSPASSYEQYF. Here the CDR3 DNA reads TGTGCCAGCAGCTTAGTTTCACCGGCTAGCTCCTACGAGCAGTACTTC. The chain links TRBV7-2 to TRBJ2-7; the D is unclear. This CDR3 is built from 16 residues. V was shortened by 1 base and J by 0 bases, with 13 bases between the two germline ends. CDR1 is SGHTA and CDR2 is FQGNSA in the germline V gene. The whole variable domain, remainder taken from reference TRBV7-2 and TRBJ2-7, is GAGVSQSPSNKVTEKGKDVELRCDPISGHTALYWYRQSLGQGLEFLIYFQGNSAPDKSGLPSDRFSAERTGGSVSTLTIQRTQQEDSAVYLCASSLVSPASSYEQYFGPGTRLTVT.

The rearrangement uses TRBV27 and TRBJ2-3; TRBD2 matches at 7 bases. There are 15 residues in the CDR3. The V gene end was trimmed by 6 bases and the J gene end by 0 bases; junction bases not matched to a gene: 6. The germline CDR1 and CDR2 sequences are MNHEY and SMNVEV (reference sequence). CDR3 amino acids: CASRDRDYSTDTQYF. For the CDR3, the DNA is TGTGCCAGCAGGGACCGGGACTATAGCACAGATACGCAGTATTTT.

The chain recombines TRBV18 with TRBJ2-1; 8 bases are a match to TRBD1. This CDR3 is built from 15 residues. Per germline, CDR1 KGHSH and CDR2 LQKENI. V shed 4 bases and J 6 bases; nucleotides not matched to a gene: 8. Here the CDR3 reads CASSLDRVQLNEQFF. CDR3 DNA sequence: TGTGCCAGCTCACTGGACAGGGTTCAACTCAATGAGCAGTTCTTC.

This clone was observed a few times. The V and J genes are TRBV28 and TRBJ1-2; D is undetermined. V was trimmed by 7 bases and J by 4 bases, leaving 16 bases between them. Germline values: CDR1 MDHEN, CDR2 SYDVKM. This CDR3 spans 14 amino acids. Here the CDR3 DNA reads TGTGCCAGCACCTCGCCGGGGTTTGTCTATGGCTACACCTTC. Its protein is CASTSPGFVYGYTF.

The rearrangement links TRBV7-2 to TRBJ1-3; 7 bases are shared with TRBD1. The CDR3 spans 17 residues. Germline CDR1 and CDR2: SGHTA and FQGNSA. V shed 2 bases and J 0 bases; nucleotides not matched to a gene: 7. In DNA, the CDR3 is TGTGCCAGCAGCTTATTGGCAGGGGGTCGCTCTGGAAACACCATATATTTT. This gives the protein CASSLLAGGRSGNTIYF.

The V gene is TRBV29-1, the J gene TRBJ2-2; D possibly corresponds to TRBD1 (5 bases). V was cut by 4 bases and J by 3 bases, with 15 bases left in between. CDR3 length equals 15 residues. Looked up from germline, CDR1 is SQVTM and CDR2 is ANQGSEA. The CDR3 DNA reads as TGCAGCGTTGTGGGGCCATCTCTGGACACCGGGGAGCTGTTTTTT. This encodes CSVVGPSLDTGELFF.

This clone is a singleton in its sample. The chain links TRBV18 to TRBJ2-7, with D perhaps TRBD2 (7 bases). CDR3 length equals 14 residues. Trimming left V 3 bases short and J 13 bases short, with 22 bases between. Germline V lookup: CDR1 KGHSH, CDR2 LQKENI. The CDR3 loop reads CASSPGGGTPSPYF. In DNA, the CDR3 is TGTGCCAGCTCACCGGGAGGGGGGACACCCTCGCCCTACTTC.

V is TRBV28 and J is TRBJ1-5, with D perhaps TRBD1 (6 bases). Germline CDR1 MDHEN, CDR2 SYDVKM. The CDR3 length is 13 residues. V was clipped by 5 bases and J by 1 base, with 6 bases between them. This CDR3 is CASSQGSNQPQHF. The CDR3 nucleotides read TGTGCCAGCAGTCAGGGGAGCAATCAGCCCCAGCATTTT.

This CDR3 reads CASSRRAGETQYF. CDR3 DNA: TGTGCCAGCAGCCGGCGGGCGGGAGAGACCCAGTACTTC. The V and J genes are TRBV12-3 or TRBV12-4 and TRBJ2-5, with a tentative D call TRBD2 (5 bases). The CDR3 extends over 13 amino acids. V was pared by 6 bases and J by 4 bases, with 12 bases between.

The chain recombines TRBV4-3 with TRBJ1-2; 8 bases fit TRBD1. Trimming cost V 2 bases and J 8 bases; bases outside gene matches: 13. Germline V lookup: CDR1 LGHNA, CDR2 YSLEER. The CDR3 has 16 residues. This chain's CDR3 is CASSQLLVGTGGGYTF. The CDR3 DNA reads as TGCGCCAGCAGCCAACTCCTCGTCGGGACAGGAGGAGGCTACACCTTC.

The chain joins TRBV5-4 to TRBJ2-5, with 16 bases that match TRBD2. The CDR3 length is 18 residues. Germline V gives CDR1 SGHNT, CDR2 YYREEE (reference sequence). The J segment lost 2 bases and the V segment lost 4 bases, leaving 8 bases of the junction unmatched. Written as DNA, the CDR3 is TGTGCCAGCAGCCAAACGGGACTAGCGGGGGGGCAACAAGAGACCCAGTACTTC. Its translation: CASSQTGLAGGQQETQYF.

This clone was detected once. The gene calls are TRBV11-2 and TRBJ2-1; 9 nucleotides agree with TRBD2. CDR1 is SGHAT and CDR2 is FQNNGV in the germline V gene. This CDR3 is built from 14 residues. V trimming: 3 bases; J trimming: 10 bases; junction bases outside the gene matches: 7. This CDR3 is CASSFLAGTWEQFF. The CDR3 DNA reads as TGTGCCAGCAGCTTCCTAGCGGGGACCTGGGAGCAGTTCTTC.

The chain links TRBV5-6 to TRBJ2-7, with TRBD1 identical over 10 bases. After removal of 2 bases from V and 3 bases from J, the junction contained 5 bases not matched to a gene. The CDR3 totals 15 residues. The germline V gene encodes CDR1 SGHDT and CDR2 YYEEEE. CDR3 bases: TGTGCCAGCAGCTTCGACAGGGGGCGCTTCTACGAGCAGTACTTC. Translated, it gives CASSFDRGRFYEQYF.

This sequence joins TRBV18 and TRBJ2-1, with 8 bases that match TRBD2. CDR3 length: 16 residues. Trimming cost V 1 base and J 3 bases; bases outside gene matches: 5. Germline V gives CDR1 KGHSH, CDR2 LQKENI. The CDR3 spells CASSPLSGTNYNEQFF. CDR3 sequence (DNA): TGTGCCAGCTCACCACTTAGCGGGACAAACTACAATGAGCAGTTCTTC.

V gene TRBV5-4 combines with J gene TRBJ2-7; the match to TRBD2 covers 8 bases. CDR1 is SGHNT, CDR2 YYREEE, per germline (reference sequence). V lost 4 bases to trimming and J lost 1 base; unmatched junction nucleotides: 7. This CDR3 contains 15 residues. CDR3 nucleotide sequence: TGTGCCAGCAGCCCACCGGGAGGGGAATCCTACGAGCAGTACTTC. It specifies CASSPPGGESYEQYF.

This chain uses TRBV27 with TRBJ1-4; 12 bases are shared with TRBD1. V gave up 5 bases and J gave up 10 bases; unmatched junction bases: 8. The CDR3 is made up of 15 amino acids. Germline CDR1 MNHEY, CDR2 SMNVEV (reference sequence). CDR3 sequence (DNA): TGTGCCAGCAGTCTCGTTGGGACAGGGGGCGGAAAACTGTTTTTT. It specifies CASSLVGTGGGKLFF.

The chain carries TRBV7-6 and TRBJ2-5; 7 nucleotides agree with TRBD2. Germline CDR1 SGHVS, CDR2 FNYEAQ. This CDR3 spans 17 amino acids. With V trimmed by 3 bases and J by 3 bases, 13 bases remained unmatched. The CDR3 DNA follows: TGTGCCAGCAGCTTCCTAGCTCCGGGGAGGGAAAAAGAGACCCAGTACTTC. The encoded protein is CASSFLAPGREKETQYF.

This chain connects TRBV5-1 to TRBJ2-7; 7 positions agree with TRBD2. The CDR3 runs to 16 residues. CDR1 and CDR2 from the germline V gene are SGHRS and YFSETQ. V gave up 0 bases and J gave up 4 bases; unmatched junction bases: 10. CDR3 DNA sequence: TGCGCCAGCAGCTTGGATGTTGGCGGGGGAGCGTACGAGCAGTACTTC. Protein product: CASSLDVGGGAYEQYF.

The chain employs TRBV5-1 and TRBJ1-1, with 7 positions matching TRBD1. The CDR3 extends over 15 amino acids. Germline CDR1 reads SGHRS; CDR2 reads YFSETQ. V lost 4 bases and J lost 1; bases outside the gene matches: 7. The CDR3 protein is CASSIGTAENTEAFF. CDR3 coding DNA: TGCGCCAGCAGCATTGGGACAGCTGAGAACACTGAAGCTTTCTTT.

The chain links TRBV4-1 to TRBJ2-3; no definite D call. The CDR3 sequence is 14 residues long. The V gene's germline CDR1 is MGHRA and CDR2 YSYEKL. Trimming shortened V by 0 bases and J by 4 bases, and 8 bases separated the two germline ends. The CDR3 bases are TGCGCCAGCAGCCAAGATATAACACCAGATACGCAGTATTTT. Protein sequence: CASSQDITPDTQYF.

The chain uses TRBV7-3 and TRBJ1-6, with no clear D. V was shortened by 4 bases and J by 3 bases, with 7 bases between the two germline ends. The CDR3 runs to 14 residues. CDR1 SGHTA and CDR2 FQGTGA come from the germline V gene. The CDR3 DNA reads as TGTGCCAGCAGCTCGGGTCTCTATAATTCACCCCTCCACTTT. Amino acids: CASSSGLYNSPLHF.

This chain links TRBV4-3 with TRBJ2-1, with 11 positions matching TRBD2. CDR3 size: 16 residues. Germline CDR1 reads LGHNA; CDR2 reads YSLEER. J gave up 9 bases and V 0 bases, and 7 bases lay outside the gene matches. CDR3 nucleotide sequence: TGCGCCAGCAGCCAAGATGTAGCGGGGGGGCCTCGTGAGCAGTTCTTC. This translates into CASSQDVAGGPREQFF.